What follows are 3 T cell receptor beta chains derived from one specimen sequenced in a study of human T cells and chemical hapten exposure. This sample's time point: pre-sensitization, week 0. The treatment here: therapeutic diphenylcyclopropenone sensitization with weekly scalp DPC. TCRdb re-called the RACE reads through MiXCR, storing one row per CDR3 protein. Of more than 250,000 distinct CDR3 sequences detected, roughly 7.7% appear once; the ten largest clones hold 1.2%. Here the sequenced sample was whole blood, taken in connection with sensitization to the hapten diphenylcyclopropenone (DPC). These receptors were collected from a man aged 18 to 30 with alopecia areata. Some clones in this sample may be carry-over from other donors' samples.

This chain links TRBV4-1 with TRBJ2-1; D might be TRBD1 (6 bases). Germline lookup yields CDR1 MGHRA and CDR2 YSYEKL. V lost 1 base to trimming and J lost 5 bases, with 9 bases between them. The CDR3 runs to 14 residues. The CDR3 DNA reads as TGCGCCAGCAGCCAAGGGGGGCTAAACAATGAGCAGTTCTTC. Translating gives CASSQGGLNNEQFF.

This clonotype has only a few counts. The chain has TRBV7-2 and TRBJ2-3; D gene uncertain. Germline V gives CDR1 SGHTA, CDR2 FQGNSA. V lost 2 bases to trimming and J lost 5 bases, with 20 bases between them. The CDR3 is 17 residues long. CDR3 bases: TGTGCCAGCAGCTTAAGATCTATGGGTAGGGCCGGAGATACGCAGTATTTT. It translates to CASSLRSMGRAGDTQYF.

The chain has TRBV18 and TRBJ2-7, with 9 bases that match TRBD1. CDR3 length: 15 residues. J gave up 2 bases and V 3 bases, and 5 bases lay outside the gene matches. The germline V gene has CDR1 KGHSH and CDR2 LQKENI. CDR3 amino acids: CASSPPGQGPYEQYF. The CDR3, as DNA: TGTGCCAGCTCACCGCCTGGACAGGGGCCCTACGAGCAGTACTTC.